Listed below are T cell receptor beta chains from one sample, sequenced in a study of T cell changes during pregnancy in multiple sclerosis. This table comes from immunoSEQ multiplex PCR, and its TCRdb copy is limited to in-frame clones, with some not included. The sample has tens of thousands of clones; approximately 91% are singletons. Specimen: CD8+ T cells from peripheral blood mononuclear cells, collected in the third trimester of pregnancy. These receptors came from a female donor with multiple sclerosis, enrolled in a pregnancy study. Both conserved end residues are part of each CDR3. The D gene is left open where the match is weak. Some rows mark clone size as missing; the rest say once, few, many or name a class of expanded clone.

>15|NA|TRBD2|TRBV27|TRBJ2-7
CASRPNSGPTYEQYF
TGTGCCAGCAGACCAAATAGCGGGCCCACCTACGAGCAGTACTTC
>13|few|NA|TRBV27|TRBJ1-1
CASSWGRGTEAFF
TGTGCCAGCAGTTGGGGGCGTGGGACTGAAGCTTTCTTT
>14|NA|NA|TRBV19|TRBJ2-5
CASSPDWLQETQYF
TGTGCCAGTAGCCCGGACTGGCTCCAAGAGACCCAGTACTTC
>15|NA|TRBD1|TRBV30|TRBJ2-1
CAWSRDRGLGDEQFF
TGTGCCTGGAGTAGGGACAGGGGGCTTGGGGATGAGCAGTTCTTC
>19|NA|TRBD1|TRBV2|TRBJ2-4
CASRDLGTGGVLAKNIQYF
TGTGCCAGCAGGGACCTCGGGACAGGGGGCGTCCTAGCCAAAAACATTCAGTACTTC
>16|NA|TRBD2|TRBV5-3|TRBJ2-5
CARSFGLAGVQETQYF
TGTGCCAGAAGCTTTGGACTAGCGGGAGTCCAAGAGACCCAGTACTTC
>14|few|NA|TRBV4-3|TRBJ1-5
CASSQDTPAQPQHF
TGCGCCAGCAGCCAAGACACCCCAGCGCAGCCCCAGCATTTT
>14|NA|NA|TRBV11-2|TRBJ2-5
CASSVNGLAETQYF
TGTGCCAGCAGCGTCAACGGGTTAGCTGAGACCCAGTACTTC
>15|NA|NA|TRBV25-1|TRBJ2-7
CASKGDGTEEYEQYF
TGTGCCAGCAAGGGGGACGGGACGGAAGAATACGAGCAGTACTTC
>15|NA|TRBD2|TRBV7-3|TRBJ2-3
CASSFGTSGTDTQYF
TGTGCCAGCAGCTTCGGGACTAGCGGCACAGATACGCAGTATTTT
>15|NA|TRBD1|TRBV30|TRBJ1-6
CAWSPYTGVDSPLHF
TGTGCCTGGAGTCCTTACACAGGGGTGGATTCACCCCTCCACTTT
>11|once|NA|TRBV25-1|TRBJ1-2
CASSETGGYTF
TGTGCCAGCAGTGAAACAGGGGGCTACACCTTC
>10|NA|NA|TRBV29-1|TRBJ1-1
CSASGTEAFF
TGCAGCGCCTCCGGGACAGAAGCTTTCTTT
>17|NA|NA|TRBV11-2|TRBJ2-7
CASSLVAGQKVSYEQYF
TGTGCCAGCAGTCTGGTGGCTGGACAAAAAGTCTCCTACGAGCAGTACTTC
>14|once|TRBD1|TRBV30|TRBJ1-4
CAWATGTGDEKLFF
TGTGCCTGGGCGACCGGGACAGGGGACGAAAAACTGTTTTTT
>14|NA|TRBD1|TRBV2|TRBJ2-2
CASRQQGGTGELFF
TGTGCCAGCAGACAACAGGGGGGCACCGGGGAGCTGTTTTTT
>17|NA|NA|TRBV7-3|TRBJ2-5
CASSLFDGQRIQETQYF
TGTGCCAGCAGCTTATTTGATGGACAGAGAATACAAGAGACCCAGTACTTC
>16|NA|TRBD2|TRBV5-1|TRBJ2-3
CASSLEAGGLQDTQYF
TGCGCCAGCAGCTTGGAAGCGGGGGGGCTTCAAGATACGCAGTATTTT
>15|NA|TRBD1|TRBV30|TRBJ1-4
CAWSVGQAIDEKLFF
TGTGCCTGGAGTGTGGGACAGGCAATTGATGAAAAACTGTTTTTT
>18|NA|TRBD2|TRBV7-6|TRBJ2-3
CASSSPGLAGINTDTQYF
TGTGCCAGCAGCTCCCCCGGGCTAGCGGGGATAAACACAGATACGCAGTATTTT
>12|NA|NA|TRBV19|TRBJ1-5
CASMAGAQPQHF
TGTGCCAGTATGGCTGGGGCTCAGCCCCAGCATTTT
>14|NA|TRBD1|TRBV19|TRBJ2-5
CASSATGLEETQYF
TGTGCCAGTAGTGCGACAGGGTTAGAAGAGACCCAGTACTTC
>12|NA|NA|TRBV30|TRBJ1-2
CAWSARVTGYTF
TGTGCCTGGAGTGCCAGGGTAACAGGCTACACCTTC
>15|NA|NA|TRBV9|TRBJ1-4
CASSVGTAVNEKLFF
TGTGCCAGCAGCGTAGGGACAGCAGTTAATGAAAAACTGTTTTTT
>15|few|NA|TRBV27|TRBJ1-6
CASTYQRAGLSPLHF
TGTGCCAGCACCTATCAAAGGGCGGGACTTTCACCCCTCCACTTT
>16|NA|NA|TRBV12-2|TRBJ2-7
CASRRIILAGGLEQYF
TGTGCAAGTCGCCGAATCATTCTAGCGGGAGGTCTCGAGCAGTACTTC
>15|NA|TRBD2|TRBV7-2|TRBJ2-7
CASSLLAGENYEQYF
TGTGCCAGCAGCCTTCTAGCGGGAGAGAACTACGAGCAGTACTTC
>14|NA|NA|TRBV9|TRBJ1-1
CASSPTQAHTEAFF
TGTGCCAGCAGCCCTACACAGGCGCACACTGAAGCTTTCTTT
>13|NA|NA|TRBV6-1|TRBJ2-7
CAIGAGFSYEQYF
TGTGCCATAGGGGCGGGATTCTCCTACGAGCAGTACTTC
>18|NA|NA|TRBV28|TRBJ1-5
CASRGVRPEGYSNQPQHF
TGTGCCTCCCGGGGGGTCAGGCCTGAGGGATATAGCAATCAGCCCCAGCATTTT
>12|NA|NA|TRBV7-6|TRBJ2-3
CASSLLQDTQYF
TGTGCCAGCAGCTTACTGCAGGATACGCAGTATTTT
>13|few|NA|TRBV7-9|TRBJ1-5
CASSFGFGRPQHF
TGTGCCAGCAGCTTTGGTTTTGGTAGGCCCCAGCATTTT
>19|NA|TRBD2|TRBV27|TRBJ2-1
CASSSGTSGSGVGSGEQFF
TGTGCCAGCAGTAGCGGGACTAGCGGGAGTGGGGTGGGGAGCGGTGAGCAGTTCTTC
>17|NA|TRBD1|TRBV27|TRBJ1-2
CASGGIGTGINNYGYTF
TGTGCCAGCGGGGGGATAGGGACAGGGATTAATAACTATGGCTACACCTTC
>19|NA|TRBD1|TRBV5-6|TRBJ2-5
CASSWFIEQGAEVQETQYF
TGTGCCAGCAGCTGGTTTATTGAACAGGGGGCTGAAGTCCAAGAGACCCAGTACTTC
>14|NA|NA|TRBV25-1|TRBJ2-5
CASSVGTSGETQYF
TGTGCCAGCAGTGTTGGGACGAGCGGGGAGACCCAGTACTTC
>15|NA|TRBD2|TRBV6-1|TRBJ2-5
CASSEVAGGSETQYF
TGTGCCAGCAGTGAAGTAGCGGGAGGATCGGAGACCCAGTACTTC
>15|NA|NA|TRBV7-8|TRBJ1-2
CASSLQAGNSAGYTF
TGTGCCAGCAGCTTACAGGCAGGAAATTCGGCTGGCTACACCTTC
>17|NA|TRBD2|TRBV9|TRBJ2-1
CASAKTSGGFKGNEQFF
TGTGCCAGCGCAAAGACTAGCGGAGGTTTCAAGGGAAATGAGCAGTTCTTC
>14|NA|NA|TRBV7-9|TRBJ1-1
CASSLVQGNTEAFF
TGTGCCAGCAGCTTAGTTCAGGGGAACACTGAAGCTTTCTTT
>15|NA|NA|TRBV27|TRBJ2-3
CASSLKRRSTDTQYF
TGTGCCAGCAGTTTAAAGCGCAGAAGCACAGATACGCAGTATTTT
>14|medium-sized|NA|TRBV4-1|TRBJ1-6
CASSQAGGGSPLHF
TGCGCCAGCAGCCAAGCGGGAGGGGGTTCACCCCTCCACTTT
>15|large|NA|TRBV7-9|TRBJ2-1
CASSFEGGTYNEQFF
TGTGCCAGCAGCTTCGAGGGCGGGACGTACAATGAGCAGTTCTTC